One T cell receptor beta chain is described in this entry. V lost 4 bases and J lost 0, with 16 bases in between. Germline CDR1 and CDR2: SGHTA and FQGNSA. The CDR3 is made up of 16 amino acids. Sequencing used immunoSEQ multiplex PCR; TCRdb keeps in-frame clones, though not all of them. The profile shows approximately 320,000 clones, over 85% of them singletons. Enrolled through a virtual design, the participants were between about 18 and 100 years of age and came from approximately 25 US areas. Symptom resolution, clearance, or two negative PCRs marked the recovered donors of Cohort 3. The source of the sample is a study of blood T cell repertoires in COVID-19. For the study at large: T cells, B-cell-depleted T cells, or PBMCs provided the cDNA or gDNA that served as material.

Specimen: PBMCs or T cells enriched from blood (not recorded which). This chain uses TRBV7-2 with TRBJ2-7, with D tentatively TRBD2 (6 bases). The clonotype was recovered from a man aged 55 to 70 who had recovered from COVID-19. The CDR3 sequence is CASSSASGGISYEQYF. CDR3 DNA sequence: TGTGCCAGCAGCTCCGCCTCGGGCGGGATCTCCTACGAGCAGTACTTC.